The present entry profiles one T cell receptor (beta chain) with its context. Its cognate antigen has yet to be identified. Base quality data are lacking; no much larger clone is found one base away. The library was produced with RT-PCR. TCRdb lists the instrument as NextSeq 550. TCRdb itself trimmed the public reads at Q25 with fastp, ran MiXCR and retained productive beta chains. CDR3 protein duplicates are merged, each entry listing the most common genes and DNA. In all, the sample holds about 200,000 distinct CDR3 sequences, and around two fifths of those were seen once. The top ten constitute 25% to 35% of the sample. The entry originates in a study of patients and donors after allogeneic stem cell transplantation (TCRdb year 2020). Taken from the germline V gene, the CDR1 and CDR2 loops are SGHAT and FQNNGV. The CDR3 holds 14 amino acids from the cysteine to the phenylalanine. Here the CDR3 DNA is all that survives: 42 bases in frame from base 1. V is pared back by 5 bases and J by 3 bases, with 10 bases lying between the germline termini.

The sequence is built from TRBV11-2 and TRBJ1-4; no D segment can be confidently identified. The clonotype comes from a human donor who was either an allogeneic HSCT recipient or a stem cell or donor lymphocyte infusion donor (not recorded which). It is not recorded whose cells these are; they may come from a transplant donor. Input material: blood, either unsorted or a sorted T cell fraction (not recorded which). The CDR3 corresponds to CASSPRASNEKLFF. The nucleotides are TGTGCCAGCAGCCCACGCGCGTCTAATGAAAAACTGTTTTTT.